These 21 T cell receptor beta chains share one sample of origin, sequenced in a study of blood T cell repertoires in COVID-19. Sequenced by immunoSEQ multiplex PCR; TCRdb stores in-frame clones only, minus some. The profile shows 250,000 to 350,000 clones, roughly 87% of them singletons. The material sequenced was PBMCs or T cells enriched from blood (not recorded which). Receptors were obtained from a woman aged 18-29 years who had recovered from COVID-19.

V is TRBV27 and J is TRBJ2-1, with D maybe TRBD2 (6 bases). V was clipped by 2 bases and J by 9 bases, with 14 bases between them. Germline V gene sequence: CDR1 MNHEY, CDR2 SMNVEV (reference sequence). The CDR3 extends over 14 amino acids. The CDR3 sequence is CASSLRWGGGEQFF. DNA of the CDR3: TGTGCCAGCAGTTTAAGGTGGGGAGGAGGTGAGCAGTTCTTC.

J is TRBJ2-5 and V is TRBV5-5, with 10 bases that match TRBD1. This CDR3 has 15 amino acids. J was trimmed by 5 bases and V by 5 bases; bases with no gene match: 9. Germline CDR1 is SGHKS and CDR2 is YYEKEE (reference sequence). CDR3 nucleotide sequence: TGTGCCAGCAGACCCGCGGGACAGGGGCTTGAGACCCAGTACTTC. Protein product: CASRPAGQGLETQYF.

This sequence joins TRBV18 and TRBJ2-7, with 7 bases aligning to TRBD2. J lost 0 bases, V lost 3 bases, and 2 bases had no gene match. Looked up from germline, CDR1 is KGHSH and CDR2 is LQKENI. The CDR3 covers 14 residues. CDR3 amino acids: CASSPERDSYEQYF. Written as DNA, the CDR3 is TGTGCCAGCTCACCCGAGCGGGACTCCTACGAGCAGTACTTC.

This chain uses TRBV5-4 with TRBJ1-5; weak D call: TRBD1 (5 bases). This CDR3 has 14 residues. Trimming stripped 1 base from V and 6 bases from J, with 11 bases between. Germline lookup yields CDR1 SGHNT and CDR2 YYREEE (reference sequence). This CDR3 reads CASSLWGESQPQHF. For the CDR3, the DNA is TGTGCCAGCAGCTTGTGGGGGGAGAGTCAGCCCCAGCATTTT.

This chain links TRBV30 with TRBJ2-1; 8 positions match TRBD2. This CDR3 has 14 residues. The V gene's germline CDR1 is GTSNPN and CDR2 SVGIG (reference sequence). The V gene end was trimmed by 3 bases and the J gene end by 7 bases; junction bases not matched to a gene: 8. The CDR3: CAWRNSGAWNEQFF. The CDR3 region has the DNA TGTGCCTGGAGAAATAGCGGGGCCTGGAATGAGCAGTTCTTC.

This chain links TRBV9 with TRBJ2-1, with unresolved D. The CDR3 length is 17 residues. V lost 0 bases to trimming and J lost 1 base, with 14 bases between them. Germline V gene data show CDR1 as SGDLS and CDR2 as YYNGEE. The CDR3 nucleotides read TGTGCCAGCAGCGTAGGGTCCGTCGCGGAGTCCTACAATGAGCAGTTCTTC. This encodes CASSVGSVAESYNEQFF.

The chain recombines TRBV24-1 with TRBJ2-3; 14 nucleotides line up with TRBD2. The CDR3 sequence is 18 residues long. Germline V CDR1 and CDR2: KGHDR, SFDVKD. V trimming: 7 bases; J trimming: 4 bases; junction bases outside the gene matches: 12. For the CDR3, the DNA is TGTGCCACCAGCCGGACTAGCGGGAGGACACGTACCTCAGATACGCAGTATTTT. Translated, it gives CATSRTSGRTRTSDTQYF.

The rearrangement joins TRBV7-6 to TRBJ1-1, with TRBD1 matching 8 bases. Trimming cost V 1 base and J 4 bases; bases outside gene matches: 8. The CDR3 loop spans 16 amino acids. The V gene's germline CDR1 is SGHVS and CDR2 FNYEAQ. CDR3 loop: CASSLGQGAFGTEAFF. The CDR3 DNA sequence: TGTGCCAGCAGCTTAGGGCAGGGGGCGTTTGGCACTGAAGCTTTCTTT.

The J gene is TRBJ2-5, the V gene TRBV5-1; 7 bases map to TRBD1. Looked up from germline, CDR1 is SGHRS and CDR2 is YFSETQ. V lost 2 bases to trimming and J lost 4 bases; unmatched junction nucleotides: 11. The CDR3 totals 16 residues. CDR3 in amino acids: CASSLNPQGVLETQYF. CDR3 DNA sequence: TGCGCCAGCAGCTTAAACCCCCAGGGGGTGTTAGAGACCCAGTACTTC.

This chain uses TRBV18 with TRBJ2-3; 10 bases fit TRBD1. From germline, CDR1 is KGHSH and CDR2 LQKENI. CDR3 length: 14 amino acids. The J segment lost 5 bases and the V segment lost 5 bases, leaving 4 bases of the junction unmatched. This CDR3 reads CASSKGTGEDTQYF. For the CDR3, the DNA is TGTGCCAGCTCAAAAGGGACAGGGGAAGATACGCAGTATTTT.

The V and J genes are TRBV19 and TRBJ2-5; tentatively, D is TRBD2 (6 bases). Deletions cut 5 bases from V and 1 base from J, with 11 bases between. Germline lookup yields CDR1 LNHDA and CDR2 SQIVND (reference sequence). CDR3 length: 14 residues. CDR3 in DNA: TGTGCCAGTAGTTCTAGCGCGGGCCAAGAGACCCAGTACTTC. As protein: CASSSSAGQETQYF.

V is TRBV5-5 and J is TRBJ2-7; TRBD2 matches at 8 bases. There are 12 residues in the CDR3. The junction had 5 bases not matched to a gene; V was cut back by 5 bases and J by 7 bases. The germline V gene has CDR1 SGHKS and CDR2 YYEKEE (reference sequence). The CDR3 region is CASSPGTREQYF. CDR3 sequence (DNA): TGTGCCAGCAGTCCCGGGACTAGGGAGCAGTACTTC.

The chain employs TRBV3-1 (or the pseudogene TRBV3-2) and TRBJ2-7, with a possible D match to TRBD2 (5 bases). With 0 bases removed from V and 2 bases from J, the gap between germline ends came to 14 bases. CDR1 LGHDT and CDR2 YNNKEL come from the germline V gene (reference sequence). The CDR3 is 16 residues long. The CDR3 nucleotides are TGTGCCAGCAGCCAAGATGAGGGCCGTGCCCCCTACGAGCAGTACTTC. It codes for CASSQDEGRAPYEQYF.

The DNA of the CDR3 is TGTGCCAGCAGTTCGGGACAGGGGCGGGGGGAGACCCAGTACTTC. Amino acids: CASSSGQGRGETQYF. V and J are TRBV7-9 and TRBJ2-5, with 10 bases lining up with TRBD1. Germline values: CDR1 SEHNR, CDR2 FQNEAQ (reference sequence). J was trimmed by 5 bases and V by 6 bases; bases with no gene match: 9. The CDR3 is made up of 15 amino acids.

The rearrangement links TRBV27 to TRBJ2-5, with TRBD2 matching 14 bases. Germline V lookup: CDR1 MNHEY, CDR2 SMNVEV (reference sequence). The CDR3 spans 17 residues. Trimming at V came to 5 bases and at J to 5 bases, leaving 10 bases not matched to a gene. CDR3 sequence reads: CASSPPRTSGRRETQYF. Written as DNA, the CDR3 is TGTGCCAGCAGTCCACCCAGGACTAGCGGGAGGCGTGAGACCCAGTACTTC.

The chain links TRBV7-2 to TRBJ2-1; D ambiguous. The V end was cut by 5 bases, the J end by 3 bases, with 14 bases between. The CDR3 loop spans 15 amino acids. Per germline, CDR1 SGHTA and CDR2 FQGNSA. In DNA form, the CDR3 reads TGTGCCAGCAGCACGGGTGTCGGAATCTACAATGAGCAGTTCTTC. Its protein product is CASSTGVGIYNEQFF.

This chain joins TRBV5-1 and TRBJ2-2; 7 bases are a match to TRBD1. The CDR3 covers 17 residues. V gave up 5 bases and J gave up 0 bases; unmatched junction bases: 10. In germline, CDR1 is SGHRS, CDR2 YFSETQ. CDR3 DNA: TGCGCCAGCAGTTTCGCAGGGGGATTACCGAACACCGGGGAGCTGTTTTTT. Protein product: CASSFAGGLPNTGELFF.

The chain combines TRBV19 with TRBJ1-1; 8 nucleotides line up with TRBD1. Germline loops: CDR1 LNHDA, CDR2 SQIVND (reference sequence). The CDR3 contains 15 residues. V shed 4 bases and J 4 bases; nucleotides not matched to a gene: 8. The CDR3 DNA reads as TGTGCCAGTAGTAAACTGACAGGGGAAGGCACTGAAGCTTTCTTT. Its protein is CASSKLTGEGTEAFF.

The V and J genes are TRBV29-1 and TRBJ2-1, with 11 bases fitting TRBD2. The trim removed 6 bases at V and 7 bases at J, leaving 14 bases unmatched. The V gene's germline CDR1 is SQVTM and CDR2 ANQGSEA. The CDR3 totals 16 residues. The CDR3 spells CSVNPLFSGGANEQFF. CDR3 coding DNA: TGCAGCGTAAACCCCCTATTTAGCGGGGGGGCGAATGAGCAGTTCTTC.

The rearrangement links TRBV18 to TRBJ2-7, with unresolved D. Looked up from germline, CDR1 is KGHSH and CDR2 is LQKENI. V lost 3 bases and J lost 3, with 18 bases in between. The CDR3 contains 16 residues. CDR3 loop: CASSPPNAENLYEQYF. Here the CDR3 DNA reads TGTGCCAGCTCACCTCCGAACGCGGAAAACCTCTACGAGCAGTACTTC. The full variable domain, its missing parts supplied by reference TRBV18 and TRBJ2-7, is NAGVMQNPRHLVRRRGQEARLRCSPMKGHSHVYWYRQLPEEGLKFMVYLQKENIIDESGMPKERFSAEFPKEGPSILRIQQVVRGDSAAYFCASSPPNAENLYEQYFGPGTRLTVT.

The J gene is TRBJ1-2, the V gene TRBV14; D might be TRBD1 (5 bases). The CDR3 sequence is 16 residues long. Germline CDR1 reads SGHDN; CDR2 reads FVKESK. V lost 1 base, J lost 5 bases, and 17 bases lay in between. The CDR3 bases are TGTGCCAGCAGCCAAGGGGGCGCAGGTGGTAATTATGGCTACACCTTC. It yields the protein CASSQGGAGGNYGYTF.